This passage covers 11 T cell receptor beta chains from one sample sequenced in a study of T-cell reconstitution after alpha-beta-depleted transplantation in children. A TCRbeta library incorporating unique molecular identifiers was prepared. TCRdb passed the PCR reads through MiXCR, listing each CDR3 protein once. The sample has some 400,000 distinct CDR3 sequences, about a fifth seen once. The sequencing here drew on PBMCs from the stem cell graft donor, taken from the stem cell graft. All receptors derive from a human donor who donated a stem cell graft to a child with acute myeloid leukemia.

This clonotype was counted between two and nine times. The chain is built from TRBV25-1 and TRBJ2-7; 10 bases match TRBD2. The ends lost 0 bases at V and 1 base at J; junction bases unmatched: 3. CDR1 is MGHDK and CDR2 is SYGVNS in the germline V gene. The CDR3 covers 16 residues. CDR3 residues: CASSEYFSGGSYEQYF. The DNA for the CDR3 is TGTGCCAGCAGTGAATACTTTAGCGGGGGGTCCTACGAGCAGTACTTC.

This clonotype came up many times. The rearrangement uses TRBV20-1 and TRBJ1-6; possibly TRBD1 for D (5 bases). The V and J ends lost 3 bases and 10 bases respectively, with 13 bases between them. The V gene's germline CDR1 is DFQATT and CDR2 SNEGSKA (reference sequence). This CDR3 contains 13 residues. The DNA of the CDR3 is TGCAGTGCTAGGGGGCCCAAGAACTCACCCCTCCACTTT. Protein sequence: CSARGPKNSPLHF.

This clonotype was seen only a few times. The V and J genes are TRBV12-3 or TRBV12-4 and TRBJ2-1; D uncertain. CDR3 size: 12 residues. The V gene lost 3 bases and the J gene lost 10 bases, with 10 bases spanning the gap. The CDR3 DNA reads TGTGCCAGCAGTTTTCTAGATGAAGAGCAGTTCTTC. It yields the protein CASSFLDEEQFF.

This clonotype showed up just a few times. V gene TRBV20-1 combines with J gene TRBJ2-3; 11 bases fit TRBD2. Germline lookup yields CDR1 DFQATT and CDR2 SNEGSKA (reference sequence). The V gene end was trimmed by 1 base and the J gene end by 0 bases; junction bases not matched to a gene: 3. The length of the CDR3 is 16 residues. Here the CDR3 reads CSARAWTSGSTDTQYF. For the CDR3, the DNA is TGCAGTGCTAGAGCATGGACTAGCGGGAGCACAGATACGCAGTATTTT.

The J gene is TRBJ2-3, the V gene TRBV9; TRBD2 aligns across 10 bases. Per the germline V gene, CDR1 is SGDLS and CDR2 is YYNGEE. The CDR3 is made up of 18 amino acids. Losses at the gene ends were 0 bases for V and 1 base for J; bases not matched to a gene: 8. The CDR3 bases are TGTGCCAGCAGCGTAGAAATTAGCGGGAGGAGTCGCACAGATACGCAGTATTTT. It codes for CASSVEISGRSRTDTQYF.

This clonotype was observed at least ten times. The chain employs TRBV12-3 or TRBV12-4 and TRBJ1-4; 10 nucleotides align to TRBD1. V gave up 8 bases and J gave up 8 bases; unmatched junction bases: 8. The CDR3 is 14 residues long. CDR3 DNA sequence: TGTGCCAGCGGGGGACAGGGGTTTAGGGAAAAACTGTTTTTT. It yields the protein CASGGQGFREKLFF.

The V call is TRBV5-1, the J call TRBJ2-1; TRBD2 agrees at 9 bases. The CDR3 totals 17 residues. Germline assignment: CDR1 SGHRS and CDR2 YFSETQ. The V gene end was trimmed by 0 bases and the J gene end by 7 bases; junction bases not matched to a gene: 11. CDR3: CASSLAFVSGRSNEQFF. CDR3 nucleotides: TGCGCCAGCAGCTTGGCCTTTGTTAGCGGGAGATCGAATGAGCAGTTCTTC.

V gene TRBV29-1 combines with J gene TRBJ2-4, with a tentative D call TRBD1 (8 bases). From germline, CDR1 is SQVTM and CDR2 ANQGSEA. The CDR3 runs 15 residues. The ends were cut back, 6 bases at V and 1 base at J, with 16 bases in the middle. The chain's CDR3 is CSVPTGEGAKNIQYF. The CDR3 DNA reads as TGCAGCGTCCCGACAGGGGAGGGGGCCAAAAACATTCAGTACTTC.

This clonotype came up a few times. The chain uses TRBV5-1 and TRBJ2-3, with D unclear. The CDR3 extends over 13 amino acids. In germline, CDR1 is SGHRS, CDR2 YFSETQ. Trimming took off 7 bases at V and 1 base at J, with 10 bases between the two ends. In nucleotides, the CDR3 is TGCGCCAGCTCAAGTGAGGGCACAGATACGCAGTATTTT. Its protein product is CASSSEGTDTQYF. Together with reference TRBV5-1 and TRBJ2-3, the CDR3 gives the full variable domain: KAGVTQTPRYLIKTRGQQVTLSCSPISGHRSVSWYQQTPGQGLQFLFEYFSETQRNKGNFPGRFSGRQFSNSRSEMNVSTLELGDSALYLCASSSEGTDTQYFGPGTRLTVL.

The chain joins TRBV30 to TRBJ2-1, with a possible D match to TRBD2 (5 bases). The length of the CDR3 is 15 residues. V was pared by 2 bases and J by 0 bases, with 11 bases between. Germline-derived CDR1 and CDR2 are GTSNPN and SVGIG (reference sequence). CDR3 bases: TGTGCCTGGAGTTATCTGGGGAGCTCCTACAATGAGCAGTTCTTC. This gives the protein CAWSYLGSSYNEQFF.

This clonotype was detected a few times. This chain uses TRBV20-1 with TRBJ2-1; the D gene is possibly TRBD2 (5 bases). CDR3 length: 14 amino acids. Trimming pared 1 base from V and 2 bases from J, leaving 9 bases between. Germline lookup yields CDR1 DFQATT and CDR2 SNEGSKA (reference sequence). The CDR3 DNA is TGCAGTGCTAGAGCGGAGGTCGCCTACAATGAGCAGTTCTTC. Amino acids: CSARAEVAYNEQFF.